This T cell receptor beta chain was sequenced during a study of blood T cell repertoires in COVID-19. At the level of the study: Italy, Spain and the United States were the sources of the convalescent and acute COVID-19 samples. The cDNA or gDNA used as material had been derived from T cells, B-cell-depleted T cells, or PBMCs.

This clone was counted only a few times. Original processing methods: Amplification of reference gene primers was used by the study to estimate nucleated cell counts. Data came from immunoSEQ multiplex PCR; TCRdb stores just in-frame clones and leaves some out. V, J and clone size reflect that table, while D and trimming were determined from the DNA. This sample has under 250,000 clones, with roughly 84% found just once. The V gene's germline CDR1 is MNHEY and CDR2 SMNVEV (reference sequence). The CDR3 is 14 amino acids. V dropped 5 bases and J dropped 9 bases, with 19 bases sitting between them. This chain uses TRBV27 with TRBJ1-1, with D possibly being TRBD1 (5 bases). The TCR was taken from a man over 45 with active or convalescent COVID-19. The material sequenced was peripheral blood. CDR3 loop: CASSPNPEGAKAFF. In DNA form, the CDR3 reads TGTGCCAGCAGTCCCAATCCAGAAGGGGCTAAAGCTTTCTTT.